These T cell receptor beta chains were read from a single sample in a study of T cell responses to AZD1222 COVID-19 vaccine. TCRdb's table, derived via immunoSEQ multiplex PCR, lists solely in-frame clones and lacks some. This sample carries some 130,000 clones, 75% to 90% of them seen once, and the ten largest clones take about 2.4%. The source was peripheral blood, collected on day 0 of AZD1222 vaccination. These receptors came from an adult in good health. CDR3s include the opening cysteine and the closing phenylalanine or tryptophan. The order of the fields is D gene, clone size, V gene, J gene, CDR3 protein, CDR3 DNA. D genes are given only for firm matches. Expanded clones are given a class, and other clones once, few, many or no size at all.

d_gene: TRBD2
abundance: .
v_gene: TRBV5-1
j_gene: TRBJ2-3
CDR3aa: CASRTGGNTDTQYF
CDR3nt: TGCGCCAGCAGGACGGGAGGCAACACAGATACGCAGTATTTT

d_gene: .
abundance: many
v_gene: TRBV21-1
j_gene: TRBJ1-2
CDR3aa: CASSTSEDSFIHGYTF
CDR3nt: TGTGCCAGCAGCACTTCAGAGGACAGCTTCATCCATGGCTACACCTTC

d_gene: .
abundance: .
v_gene: TRBV9
j_gene: TRBJ2-7
CDR3aa: CASSVEEGGGANEQYF
CDR3nt: TGTGCCAGCAGCGTAGAAGAAGGAGGGGGCGCGAACGAGCAGTACTTC

d_gene: .
abundance: .
v_gene: TRBV15
j_gene: TRBJ1-1
CDR3aa: CATSRDPDSTEAFF
CDR3nt: TGTGCCACCAGCAGAGATCCGGACAGCACTGAAGCTTTCTTT

d_gene: TRBD1
abundance: .
v_gene: TRBV6-5
j_gene: TRBJ1-2
CDR3aa: CASSQGAEGYTF
CDR3nt: TGTGCCAGCAGTCAGGGGGCGGAGGGCTACACCTTC

d_gene: .
abundance: .
v_gene: TRBV30
j_gene: TRBJ1-1
CDR3aa: CASRGQHTEAFF
CDR3nt: TGTGCCAGTAGGGGTCAGCACACTGAAGCTTTCTTT

d_gene: .
abundance: .
v_gene: TRBV15
j_gene: TRBJ2-2
CDR3aa: CATSRDLGGELFF
CDR3nt: TGTGCCACCAGCAGAGATCTCGGCGGGGAGCTGTTTTTT

d_gene: .
abundance: .
v_gene: TRBV5-4
j_gene: TRBJ2-2
CDR3aa: CASSPRGQGVVAGELFF
CDR3nt: TGTGCCAGCAGCCCGAGGGGCCAGGGTGTTGTCGCCGGGGAGCTGTTTTTT

d_gene: TRBD1
abundance: .
v_gene: TRBV27
j_gene: TRBJ1-4
CDR3aa: CASSRGGSNEKLFF
CDR3nt: TGTGCCAGCAGCCGAGGGGGCAGTAATGAAAAACTGTTTTTT

d_gene: TRBD2
abundance: .
v_gene: TRBV5-1
j_gene: TRBJ2-7
CDR3aa: CASSLGFGGLSEQYF
CDR3nt: TGCGCCAGCAGCTTGGGATTCGGGGGACTAAGCGAGCAGTACTTC

d_gene: .
abundance: .
v_gene: TRBV5-1
j_gene: TRBJ2-1
CDR3aa: CASSLLASSYNEQFF
CDR3nt: TGCGCCAGCAGCTTACTGGCGAGCTCCTACAATGAGCAGTTCTTC

d_gene: .
abundance: .
v_gene: TRBV29-1
j_gene: TRBJ1-2
CDR3aa: CSVEEGRTYGYTF
CDR3nt: TGCAGCGTTGAGGAGGGGCGGACCTATGGCTACACCTTC

d_gene: TRBD1
abundance: once
v_gene: TRBV18
j_gene: TRBJ2-1
CDR3aa: CASSPQGQKNEQFF
CDR3nt: TGTGCCAGCTCACCACAGGGACAGAAAAATGAGCAGTTCTTC

d_gene: TRBD1
abundance: once
v_gene: TRBV7-9
j_gene: TRBJ2-7
CDR3aa: CASSSTGGYEQYF
CDR3nt: TGTGCCAGCAGCTCGACAGGGGGCTACGAGCAGTACTTC

d_gene: TRBD1
abundance: once
v_gene: TRBV3-1/TRBV3-2
j_gene: TRBJ2-7
CDR3aa: CASSQVGGFDRVNEQYF
CDR3nt: TGTGCCAGCAGCCAGGTAGGCGGTTTCGACAGGGTCAACGAGCAGTACTTC

d_gene: .
abundance: .
v_gene: TRBV28
j_gene: TRBJ2-2
CDR3aa: CASSSPGHPSEAGELFF
CDR3nt: TGTGCCAGCAGTTCTCCGGGACACCCCTCAGAGGCCGGGGAGCTGTTTTTT

d_gene: TRBD2
abundance: .
v_gene: TRBV7-9
j_gene: TRBJ2-1
CDR3aa: CASSGGTSGRTYNEQFF
CDR3nt: TGTGCCAGCAGCGGCGGGACTAGCGGGAGAACCTACAATGAGCAGTTCTTC

d_gene: .
abundance: .
v_gene: TRBV28
j_gene: TRBJ1-5
CDR3aa: CASSLVGSGGSGFAQHF
CDR3nt: TGTGCCAGCAGTTTGGTTGGGAGTGGGGGTTCGGGTTTTGCCCAGCATTTT

d_gene: .
abundance: .
v_gene: TRBV28
j_gene: TRBJ2-7
CDR3aa: CASSPLPVTRIYEQYF
CDR3nt: TGTGCCAGCAGTCCCCTTCCGGTCACCCGAATCTACGAGCAGTACTTC

d_gene: .
abundance: .
v_gene: TRBV12-3/TRBV12-4
j_gene: TRBJ1-2
CDR3aa: CASSFGQGNGYTF
CDR3nt: TGTGCCAGCAGTTTTGGTCAGGGGAATGGCTACACCTTC

d_gene: .
abundance: .
v_gene: TRBV28
j_gene: TRBJ1-5
CDR3aa: CASSLLGGAGQPQHF
CDR3nt: TGTGCCAGCAGTTTATTGGGCGGTGCGGGTCAGCCCCAGCATTTT

d_gene: TRBD1
abundance: once
v_gene: TRBV5-1
j_gene: TRBJ2-4
CDR3aa: CASSSTGDVAKNIQYF
CDR3nt: TGCGCCAGCAGCTCGACAGGGGATGTAGCCAAAAACATTCAGTACTTC

d_gene: TRBD2
abundance: .
v_gene: TRBV28
j_gene: TRBJ2-7
CDR3aa: CASSLWAGGPGEQYF
CDR3nt: TGTGCCAGCAGTTTATGGGCGGGAGGGCCAGGCGAGCAGTACTTC

d_gene: .
abundance: few
v_gene: TRBV28
j_gene: TRBJ1-4
CDR3aa: CASRQGNEKLFF
CDR3nt: TGTGCCAGCAGACAGGGTAATGAAAAACTGTTTTTT

d_gene: TRBD1
abundance: .
v_gene: TRBV29-1
j_gene: TRBJ1-1
CDR3aa: CSVLIKGTGKAFF
CDR3nt: TGCAGCGTTCTAATAAAAGGGACAGGGAAAGCTTTCTTT

d_gene: TRBD2
abundance: .
v_gene: TRBV2
j_gene: TRBJ2-5
CDR3aa: CASSGLANKYF
CDR3nt: TGTGCCAGCAGTGGACTAGCGAACAAGTACTTC

d_gene: .
abundance: .
v_gene: TRBV19
j_gene: TRBJ1-2
CDR3aa: CASRGAGTTYGYTF
CDR3nt: TGTGCCAGTAGGGGAGCCGGGACAACGTATGGCTACACCTTC

d_gene: .
abundance: .
v_gene: TRBV11-2
j_gene: TRBJ2-2
CDR3aa: CASNPLALGGELFF
CDR3nt: TGTGCCAGCAACCCTTTAGCGCTCGGCGGGGAGCTGTTTTTT

d_gene: TRBD1
abundance: .
v_gene: TRBV28
j_gene: TRBJ1-2
CDR3aa: CASSLLTGANYGYTF
CDR3nt: TGTGCCAGCAGTTTACTGACAGGGGCTAACTATGGCTACACCTTC

d_gene: TRBD1
abundance: .
v_gene: TRBV6-1
j_gene: TRBJ1-1
CDR3aa: CASSEYRGTEAFF
CDR3nt: TGTGCCAGCAGTGAATACAGGGGCACTGAAGCTTTCTTT

d_gene: .
abundance: .
v_gene: TRBV10-1
j_gene: TRBJ2-7
CDR3aa: CASRGQQPYEQYF
CDR3nt: TGCGCCAGCAGGGGTCAACAGCCCTACGAGCAGTACTTC

d_gene: .
abundance: .
v_gene: TRBV20-1
j_gene: TRBJ2-3
CDR3aa: CSASPQHTDTQYF
CDR3nt: TGCAGTGCTAGTCCCCAACACACAGATACGCAGTATTTT

d_gene: .
abundance: .
v_gene: TRBV4-2
j_gene: TRBJ1-4
CDR3aa: CASSPYQGEKLFF
CDR3nt: TGTGCCAGCAGCCCTTACCAGGGGGAAAAACTGTTTTTT

d_gene: .
abundance: .
v_gene: TRBV9
j_gene: TRBJ1-3
CDR3aa: CASSVAGGVGNTIYF
CDR3nt: TGTGCCAGCAGCGTAGCTGGGGGGGTTGGAAACACCATATATTTT

d_gene: .
abundance: once
v_gene: TRBV29-1
j_gene: TRBJ1-2
CDR3aa: CSVGDQGNGYTF
CDR3nt: TGCAGCGTTGGCGATCAGGGAAATGGCTACACCTTC

d_gene: TRBD1
abundance: few
v_gene: TRBV7-8
j_gene: TRBJ1-5
CDR3aa: CASSAPGQGSVNSNQPQHF
CDR3nt: TGTGCCAGCAGCGCACCGGGACAGGGGTCCGTAAATAGCAATCAGCCCCAGCATTTT

d_gene: .
abundance: .
v_gene: TRBV28
j_gene: TRBJ1-2
CDR3aa: CASTSGSYGYTF
CDR3nt: TGTGCCAGCACCTCCGGGAGCTATGGCTACACCTTC

d_gene: .
abundance: .
v_gene: TRBV5-1
j_gene: TRBJ1-2
CDR3aa: CASSANPGINYGYTF
CDR3nt: TGCGCCAGCAGCGCCAACCCAGGGATAAACTATGGCTACACCTTC

d_gene: .
abundance: .
v_gene: TRBV5-1
j_gene: TRBJ2-5
CDR3aa: CASSPGIQETQYF
CDR3nt: TGCGCCAGCAGCCCCGGCATTCAAGAGACCCAGTACTTC

d_gene: .
abundance: .
v_gene: TRBV7-2
j_gene: TRBJ1-2
CDR3aa: CASSLVTNYGYTF
CDR3nt: TGTGCCAGCAGCTTAGTGACTAACTATGGCTACACCTTC

d_gene: .
abundance: .
v_gene: TRBV19
j_gene: TRBJ2-2
CDR3aa: CASSLGHTGELFF
CDR3nt: TGTGCCAGTAGTCTCGGACACACCGGGGAGCTGTTTTTT

d_gene: .
abundance: .
v_gene: TRBV28
j_gene: TRBJ2-2
CDR3aa: CASRAVGELFF
CDR3nt: TGTGCCAGCAGGGCGGTCGGGGAGCTGTTTTTT

d_gene: .
abundance: .
v_gene: TRBV18
j_gene: TRBJ1-2
CDR3aa: CASSPDEASANYGYTF
CDR3nt: TGTGCCAGCTCACCAGACGAGGCGTCAGCTAACTATGGCTACACCTTC

d_gene: .
abundance: .
v_gene: TRBV3-1/TRBV3-2
j_gene: TRBJ2-7
CDR3aa: CASSQEYSRVGAFYEQYF
CDR3nt: TGTGCCAGCAGCCAAGAATACTCAAGGGTGGGAGCATTCTACGAGCAGTACTTC

d_gene: .
abundance: .
v_gene: TRBV6-1
j_gene: TRBJ1-5
CDR3aa: CASSEMRTGNQPQHF
CDR3nt: TGTGCCAGCAGTGAAATGAGGACGGGCAATCAGCCCCAGCATTTT

d_gene: .
abundance: .
v_gene: TRBV28
j_gene: TRBJ1-1
CDR3aa: CASSPRGGAGNTEAFF
CDR3nt: TGTGCCAGCAGTCCAAGGGGAGGGGCCGGGAACACTGAAGCTTTCTTT

d_gene: .
abundance: .
v_gene: TRBV7-9
j_gene: TRBJ1-2
CDR3aa: CASSWRSGGYTF
CDR3nt: TGTGCCAGCAGCTGGCGGAGCGGAGGCTACACCTTC

d_gene: TRBD1
abundance: .
v_gene: TRBV2
j_gene: TRBJ2-7
CDR3aa: CASVLGQGGEQYF
CDR3nt: TGTGCCAGCGTCCTCGGACAGGGCGGAGAGCAGTACTTC

d_gene: .
abundance: .
v_gene: TRBV28
j_gene: TRBJ1-6
CDR3aa: CASSIPGVNNSPLHF
CDR3nt: TGTGCCAGCAGTATCCCCGGGGTCAATAATTCACCCCTCCACTTT

d_gene: TRBD1
abundance: .
v_gene: TRBV15
j_gene: TRBJ2-7
CDR3aa: CATSRDRPGTGSYVQYF
CDR3nt: TGTGCCACCAGCAGAGATCGCCCCGGGACAGGGTCTTATGTGCAGTACTTC

d_gene: .
abundance: once
v_gene: TRBV7-3
j_gene: TRBJ2-1
CDR3aa: CASSLTSGRYNEQFF
CDR3nt: TGTGCCAGCAGCTTAACGAGCGGACGATACAATGAGCAGTTCTTC

d_gene: .
abundance: .
v_gene: TRBV19
j_gene: TRBJ2-3
CDR3aa: CATRVTGTSDTQYF
CDR3nt: TGTGCCACCCGGGTGACAGGTACCTCAGATACGCAGTATTTT

d_gene: TRBD1
abundance: .
v_gene: TRBV30
j_gene: TRBJ1-2
CDR3aa: CAWRGDREGGYTF
CDR3nt: TGTGCCTGGAGGGGAGACAGGGAGGGTGGCTACACCTTC

d_gene: .
abundance: .
v_gene: TRBV19
j_gene: TRBJ1-1
CDR3aa: CASTSPGHPNTEAFF
CDR3nt: TGTGCCAGTACCTCTCCCGGACACCCGAACACTGAAGCTTTCTTT

d_gene: TRBD2
abundance: .
v_gene: TRBV9
j_gene: TRBJ2-3
CDR3aa: CASSYLAGPTDTQYF
CDR3nt: TGTGCCAGCAGCTATTTAGCGGGACCCACAGATACGCAGTATTTT

d_gene: .
abundance: .
v_gene: TRBV25-1
j_gene: TRBJ2-7
CDR3aa: CASSPDSYEQYF
CDR3nt: TGTGCCAGCAGTCCCGACAGCTACGAGCAGTACTTC

d_gene: TRBD2
abundance: .
v_gene: TRBV5-1
j_gene: TRBJ2-2
CDR3aa: CASSTRLAENTGELFF
CDR3nt: TGCGCCAGCAGCACGCGACTAGCGGAGAACACCGGGGAGCTGTTTTTT

d_gene: .
abundance: .
v_gene: TRBV11-2
j_gene: TRBJ2-1
CDR3aa: CASSFPGLGRGQFF
CDR3nt: TGTGCCAGCAGCTTTCCGGGCCTCGGAAGGGGGCAGTTCTTC

d_gene: .
abundance: .
v_gene: TRBV5-1
j_gene: TRBJ1-2
CDR3aa: CASSLATGYGYTF
CDR3nt: TGCGCCAGCAGCTTGGCGACGGGCTATGGCTACACCTTC

d_gene: TRBD1
abundance: .
v_gene: TRBV18
j_gene: TRBJ1-3
CDR3aa: CASSPMTGASGNTIYF
CDR3nt: TGTGCCAGCTCACCTATGACAGGGGCCTCTGGAAACACCATATATTTT